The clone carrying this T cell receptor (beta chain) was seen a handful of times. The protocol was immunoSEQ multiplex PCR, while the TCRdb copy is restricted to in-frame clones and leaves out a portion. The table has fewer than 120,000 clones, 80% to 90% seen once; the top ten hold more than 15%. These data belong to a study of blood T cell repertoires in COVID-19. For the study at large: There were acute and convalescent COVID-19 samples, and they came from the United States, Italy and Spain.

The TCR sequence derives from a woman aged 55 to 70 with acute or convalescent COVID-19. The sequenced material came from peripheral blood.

The chain's CDR3 is CASSYSNRVGGYTF. CDR3 sequence (DNA): TGTGCCAGCAGTTACTCGAACAGGGTCGGTGGCTACACCTTC. This chain links TRBV6-5 with TRBJ1-2, with a possible D match to TRBD1 (6 bases). CDR1 and CDR2 from the germline V gene are MNHEY and SVGAGI. The CDR3 is 14 residues long. Between the trimmed V and J ends, which lost 0 bases and 7 bases, there was a span of 12 bases.